This is a list of T cell receptor beta chains from one sample in a study of blood T cell repertoires in COVID-19. Method: immunoSEQ multiplex PCR; TCRdb's copy keeps in-frame clones and lacks some. Of roughly 150,000 clones in the sample, 70% to 90% are singletons; the top ten hold more than 6.5%. Sequencing was carried out using peripheral blood. All receptors derive from an older woman with COVID-19, enrolled during active disease. Each CDR3 is given with its conserved first and last residue. A D gene is named only where the DNA matches it firmly. The size entry is marked missing in some rows and otherwise reads once, few, many or a size class.

clone size	D gene	V gene	J gene	CDR3 protein	CDR3 DNA
.	.	TRBV18	TRBJ1-1	CASSPGTLGGGRNTEAFF	TGTGCCAGCTCACCGGGGACACTTGGGGGCGGTCGGAACACTGAAGCTTTCTTT
.	TRBD2	TRBV12-3/TRBV12-4	TRBJ2-5	CASSLAGVETQYF	TGTGCCAGCAGCCTAGCGGGGGTTGAGACCCAGTACTTC
.	.	TRBV5-8	TRBJ1-2	CASSLVGAYNYGYTF	TGTGCCAGCAGCTTGGTAGGGGCTTACAACTATGGCTACACCTTC
.	.	TRBV10-1	TRBJ2-1	CASSPGGFNEQFF	TGCGCCAGCAGTCCGGGGGGCTTCAATGAGCAGTTCTTC
.	.	TRBV12-3/TRBV12-4	TRBJ2-7	CASSFLRLFEQYF	TGTGCCAGCAGCTTCTTGAGGCTCTTCGAGCAGTACTTC
once	TRBD1	TRBV6-5	TRBJ2-1	CACIQGADDEQFF	TGTGCCTGCATACAGGGGGCGGACGATGAGCAGTTCTTC
once	.	TRBV20-1	TRBJ2-6	CSASGLQGANVLTF	TGCAGTGCTAGTGGTTTACAAGGGGCCAACGTCCTGACTTTC
.	.	TRBV5-1	TRBJ1-1	CASSLDPGMNTEAFF	TGCGCCAGCAGCTTGGATCCGGGGATGAACACTGAAGCTTTCTTT
.	.	TRBV9	TRBJ2-5	CASSPPRGGRGETQYF	TGTGCCAGCAGCCCACCCCGAGGGGGCCGGGGGGAGACCCAGTACTTC
.	.	TRBV7-2	TRBJ1-5	CASSRTPYSNQPQHF	TGTGCCAGCAGCAGGACACCGTATAGCAATCAGCCCCAGCATTTT
.	TRBD1	TRBV7-3	TRBJ2-1	CASSLSLTGQGNEQFF	TGTGCCAGCAGCTTATCGTTGACAGGGCAGGGAAATGAGCAGTTCTTC
.	.	TRBV5-6	TRBJ2-3	CASSFETYGTDTQYF	TGTGCCAGCAGCTTCGAGACTTACGGCACAGATACGCAGTATTTT
.	.	TRBV5-1	TRBJ2-5	CASSLQGQETQYF	TGCGCCAGCAGTCTACAGGGTCAAGAGACCCAGTACTTC
.	.	TRBV4-1	TRBJ2-3	CASSPGGGSVADTQYF	TGCGCCAGCAGCCCCGGCGGCGGATCAGTCGCAGATACGCAGTATTTT
.	.	TRBV6-4	TRBJ1-5	CASSDPGGGGNQPQHF	TGTGCCAGCAGTGACCCTGGCGGGGGGGGCAATCAGCCCCAGCATTTT
.	TRBD1	TRBV19	TRBJ2-5	CASRNQGVETQYF	TGTGCCAGTAGAAACCAGGGGGTTGAGACCCAGTACTTC
.	TRBD1	TRBV18	TRBJ1-2	CASSMGQGGGYTF	TGTGCCAGCTCAATGGGACAGGGAGGTGGCTACACCTTC
.	.	TRBV27	TRBJ2-6	CASRSRGAGANVLTF	TGTGCCAGCAGGAGCAGGGGGGCTGGGGCCAACGTCCTGACTTTC
.	.	TRBV14	TRBJ1-3	CASSQVLSGNTIYF	TGTGCCAGCAGCCAAGTCCTCTCTGGAAACACCATATATTTT
.	.	TRBV6-2/TRBV6-3	TRBJ1-1	CASSYSERGHMNTEAFF	TGTGCCAGCAGTTACTCGGAAAGGGGACACATGAACACTGAAGCTTTCTTT
.	.	TRBV7-7	TRBJ2-1	CASSLQGWDNEQFF	TGTGCTAGCAGCTTACAGGGTTGGGACAATGAGCAGTTCTTC
few	TRBD1	TRBV5-1	TRBJ2-6	CASSLSRQGVSGANVLTF	TGCGCCAGCAGCTTGTCGAGACAGGGGGTTTCTGGGGCCAACGTCCTGACTTTC
.	.	TRBV7-8	TRBJ1-6	CASSSGVPKYSPLHF	TGTGCCAGCAGTTCAGGGGTTCCTAAATATTCACCCCTCCACTTT
.	.	TRBV5-4	TRBJ1-1	CASSPMLAGGRNEAFF	TGTGCCAGCAGCCCCATGTTAGCGGGGGGGCGAAATGAAGCTTTCTTT
.	.	TRBV5-4	TRBJ2-5	CASSTGQEQETQYF	TGTGCCAGCAGCACGGGACAAGAGCAAGAGACCCAGTACTTC
once	TRBD1	TRBV3-1/TRBV3-2	TRBJ1-4	CASSQDRPRDRNEKLFF	TGTGCCAGCAGCCAAGATCGGCCCCGGGACAGAAATGAAAAACTGTTTTTT
.	.	TRBV3-1/TRBV3-2	TRBJ2-3	CASSQGADTQYF	TGTGCCAGCAGCCAAGGAGCAGATACGCAGTATTTT
few	.	TRBV20-1	TRBJ1-2	CSGPGGVGYTF	TGCAGTGGCCCCGGAGGGGTTGGCTACACCTTC
.	TRBD2	TRBV10-3	TRBJ2-3	CAISAVAGGTDTQYF	TGTGCCATCAGTGCCGTAGCGGGGGGCACAGATACGCAGTATTTT
once	.	TRBV7-7	TRBJ2-7	CASSRNSGEEQYF	TGTGCTAGCAGCCGAAACTCAGGGGAAGAGCAGTACTTC
.	TRBD2	TRBV11-3	TRBJ2-1	CASSLDSLAGYNEQFF	TGTGCCAGCAGCTTAGATTCCCTAGCGGGTTACAATGAGCAGTTCTTC
.	TRBD1	TRBV7-6	TRBJ1-6	CASSPGTGLYSPLHF	TGTGCCAGCAGCCCGGGGACAGGGTTATATTCACCCCTCCACTTT
.	.	TRBV6-5	TRBJ1-2	CASSYRTDYGYTF	TGTGCCAGCAGTTACAGGACAGACTATGGCTACACCTTC
.	.	TRBV18	TRBJ1-1	CASSLSPGVNTEAFF	TGTGCCAGCTCCCTGAGCCCAGGGGTGAACACTGAAGCTTTCTTT
.	TRBD2	TRBV6-1	TRBJ2-3	CASSETTSGGPTDTQYF	TGTGCCAGCAGTGAAACGACTAGCGGGGGCCCCACAGATACGCAGTATTTT
.	.	TRBV5-1	TRBJ2-7	CASSLTLSTGEQYF	TGCGCCAGCAGCTTGACGCTATCAACGGGAGAGCAGTACTTC
many	.	TRBV5-6	TRBJ2-5	CASSLRETQYF	TGTGCCAGCAGCTTGCGAGAGACCCAGTACTTC
.	.	TRBV27	TRBJ2-1	CASSLLGGEAYNEQFF	TGTGCCAGCAGTCTACTCGGCGGGGAGGCTTACAATGAGCAGTTCTTC
.	.	TRBV21-1	TRBJ1-3	CASSTREGSSGNTIYF	TGTGCCAGCAGCACGAGGGAAGGGAGCTCTGGAAACACCATATATTTT
.	TRBD2	TRBV3-1/TRBV3-2	TRBJ2-1	CASSLTSSEQFF	TGTGCCAGCAGCCTGACTAGCAGTGAGCAGTTCTTC
.	.	TRBV7-9	TRBJ1-2	CASSLDGGSNYGYTF	TGTGCCAGCAGCTTAGATGGGGGCAGTAACTATGGCTACACCTTC
.	.	TRBV6-6	TRBJ1-5	CASSYSAGKGNQPQHF	TGTGCCAGCAGTTACTCTGCAGGAAAAGGTAATCAGCCCCAGCATTTT
few	TRBD1	TRBV6-1	TRBJ1-5	CASSEQGQGLQPQHF	TGTGCCAGCAGTGAACAGGGACAGGGCCTTCAGCCCCAGCATTTT
.	.	TRBV11-2	TRBJ2-7	CASSFPAGGFYEQYF	TGTGCCAGCAGCTTCCCTGCTGGAGGCTTCTACGAGCAGTACTTC
.	TRBD2	TRBV9	TRBJ2-7	CASSVAGLASYEQYF	TGTGCCAGCAGCGTTGCCGGACTAGCTTCCTACGAGCAGTACTTC
.	TRBD1	TRBV5-1	TRBJ1-2	CASSAGTGGYGYTF	TGCGCCAGCAGCGCCGGGACAGGGGGCTATGGCTACACCTTC
.	TRBD1	TRBV7-2	TRBJ2-2	CASSLVAGGKTGELFF	TGTGCCAGCAGCTTAGTGGCAGGGGGCAAGACCGGGGAGCTGTTTTTT
.	.	TRBV11-2	TRBJ1-3	CASRSSSGNTIYF	TGTGCCAGCAGATCCAGCTCTGGAAACACCATATATTTT
.	.	TRBV5-1	TRBJ1-4	CASSLAGAGAARSNEKLFF	TGCGCCAGCAGCTTGGCCGGGGCAGGGGCGGCACGGTCTAATGAAAAACTGTTTTTT
.	.	TRBV18	TRBJ2-7	CASSSQGLAYEQYF	TGTGCCAGCAGTTCCCAGGGGCTGGCCTACGAGCAGTACTTC
.	TRBD2	TRBV2	TRBJ2-3	CASSGETSGGADTQYF	TGTGCCAGCAGTGGAGAGACTAGCGGGGGGGCGGACACGCAGTATTTT
.	.	TRBV4-2	TRBJ1-2	CASSQDNGYGYTF	TGTGCCAGCAGCCAAGATAACGGCTATGGCTACACCTTC
.	.	TRBV15	TRBJ1-1	CATSREGAIVTEAFF	TGTGCCACCAGCAGAGAGGGGGCGATTGTCACTGAAGCTTTCTTT